This is a list of T cell receptor beta chains from one sample in a study of T cells in Graves' hyperthyroidism and ophthalmopathy. Via MiXCR, TCRdb re-called the multiplex PCR reads, giving one row per CDR3 protein. Of around 340,000 distinct CDR3 sequences detected, 15% to 20% appear once; the ten largest clones hold roughly a sixth. The sequenced material came from blood. These TCRs come from a woman aged 35 to 49 with Graves' ophthalmopathy. CDR3s include the opening cysteine and the closing phenylalanine or tryptophan. Each record gives: J gene, D gene, clone size, V gene, CDR3 DNA, CDR3 protein. The D gene is left open where the match is weak. A clone size is listed for some rows: how often the clone was seen (once, few, many), or a class if it is expanded.

TRBJ2-7	.	many	TRBV10-1	TGCGCCAGTTCTCGGACGCCGGAGGGCGAGCAGTACTTC	CASSRTPEGEQYF
TRBJ2-5	.	.	TRBV7-2	TGTGCCAGCAGCTTCGACGGGGTTTCTCAGACCCAGTACTTC	CASSFDGVSQTQYF
TRBJ1-5	.	many	TRBV6-1	TGTGCCAGCGGCGACAGGCCCCAGCCCCAGCATTTT	CASGDRPQPQHF
TRBJ1-5	.	many	TRBV30	TGTGCCTGGAACGGGGGGCTTGATCAGCCCCAGCATTTT	CAWNGGLDQPQHF
TRBJ1-2	.	many	TRBV7-9	TGTGCCAGCAGCTCAACTGGACGTCCAGACGACTATGGCTACACCTTC	CASSSTGRPDDYGYTF
TRBJ2-2	TRBD1	many	TRBV12-3/TRBV12-4	TGTGCCAGCTCCCTAACGCCCAGGGGGCTGGTCGGGGAGCTGTTTTTT	CASSLTPRGLVGELFF
TRBJ2-7	.	many	TRBV12-3/TRBV12-4	TGTGCCAGCAGTTTGCCAGGAACAACCTACGAGCAGTACTTC	CASSLPGTTYEQYF
TRBJ2-7	.	.	TRBV5-6	TGTGCCAGCAGCGGTTTTGTGGAGACTCAACGGTACGAGCAGTACTTC	CASSGFVETQRYEQYF
TRBJ2-7	TRBD1	many	TRBV14	TGTGCCAGCAGCAACCGGGACAGGGTACAAGAGCAGTACTTC	CASSNRDRVQEQYF
TRBJ1-2	.	many	TRBV19	TGTGCCAGTGGCATAGGAGTCTCTAACTATGGCTACACCTTC	CASGIGVSNYGYTF
TRBJ1-1	.	many	TRBV28	TGTGCCAGCAGCCCGCACTCCAACACTGAAGCTTTCTTT	CASSPHSNTEAFF
TRBJ1-1	.	.	TRBV29-1	TGCAGCGTTGTTAAGTGGTGGGGGTTGACTGAAGCTTTCTTT	CSVVKWWGLTEAFF
TRBJ2-5	.	many	TRBV5-1	TGCGCCAGCAGCTTGGTCGCCGGGCGTATGGAGACCCAGTACTTC	CASSLVAGRMETQYF
TRBJ2-7	.	many	TRBV28	TGTGCCAGCAGTTTCGGTTTAGGAGGGGGGGGGACCGACGAGCAGTACTTC	CASSFGLGGGGTDEQYF
TRBJ2-7	TRBD2	many	TRBV27	TGTGCCAGCAGTCCCTGGGACAACGGACTAGCGGGAGGGTTGAACGAGCAGTACTTC	CASSPWDNGLAGGLNEQYF
TRBJ2-7	.	many	TRBV7-9	TGTGCCAGCAGCCCTCCCGGAAGCGAGCAGTACTTC	CASSPPGSEQYF
TRBJ1-1	.	many	TRBV6-1	TGTGCCAGCAGTCTCCACAGGCGTTTGAACACTGAAGCTTTCTTT	CASSLHRRLNTEAFF
TRBJ2-5	.	few	TRBV6-2/TRBV6-3	TGTGCCAGCAGTTTCACGGGGCCAGGTGGAGAGACCCAGTACTTC	CASSFTGPGGETQYF
TRBJ2-1	.	many	TRBV11-1	TGTGCCAGCAGCTTGTCAGGGCTCTACAATGAGCAGTTCTTC	CASSLSGLYNEQFF
TRBJ1-2	.	many	TRBV7-9	TGTGCCAGCAGCCCCTCCAACGCGGGAGGGAGCGGCTATGGCTACACCTTC	CASSPSNAGGSGYGYTF
TRBJ2-7	.	.	TRBV6-1	TGTGCCAGCAGTAGGGCTCGGGGAGATATTCCTTACGAGCAGTACTTC	CASSRARGDIPYEQYF
TRBJ1-2	.	many	TRBV5-1	TGCGCCAGCAGCCCGAGTGGCACAGGATACTATGGCTACACCTTC	CASSPSGTGYYGYTF
TRBJ1-2	.	many	TRBV28	TGTGCCAGCAGTCCACCAGGGACGGTATATGGCTACACCTTC	CASSPPGTVYGYTF
TRBJ2-7	TRBD2	.	TRBV18	TGTGCCAGCTCACCCACAGCGGGAGGCGAGCAGTACTTC	CASSPTAGGEQYF
TRBJ1-5	.	once	TRBV2	TGTGCCAGCAGTGCTCAGGCTAGCAATCAGCCCCAGCATTTT	CASSAQASNQPQHF
TRBJ1-2	.	many	TRBV30	TGTGCCTGGATTGCATCCGAACGGGCAACGAACTATGGCTACACCTTC	CAWIASERATNYGYTF
TRBJ2-2	TRBD2	few	TRBV10-2	TGCGCCAGCAGTGAGAAAGGACTAGCGGGGACGAACACCGGGGAGCTGTTTTTT	CASSEKGLAGTNTGELFF
TRBJ2-5	TRBD1	many	TRBV2	TGTGCCAGCAACCGGGACAGGGGGCCGCGGACCCAGTACTTC	CASNRDRGPRTQYF
TRBJ1-1	.	many	TRBV27	TGTGCCAGCAGTTTAGGGTTCCCGGTGAACACTGAAGCTTTCTTT	CASSLGFPVNTEAFF
TRBJ2-7	.	.	TRBV28	TGTGCCAGCACCTTAGCCGGTTCTCCCTCCTACGAGCAGTACTTC	CASTLAGSPSYEQYF
TRBJ2-1	TRBD2	many	TRBV9	TGTGCCAGCCAGAGGGGTAGCGGGAGGGCCAATGAGCAGTTCTTC	CASQRGSGRANEQFF
TRBJ1-2	.	many	TRBV12-3/TRBV12-4	TGTGCCAGCAGTCTAAACGTAGACACCTATGGCTACACCTTC	CASSLNVDTYGYTF
TRBJ2-4	TRBD1	many	TRBV5-1	TGCGCCAGCAGCCCGGGACAGTTGAAAAACATTCAGTACTTC	CASSPGQLKNIQYF
TRBJ2-7	.	many	TRBV28	TGTGCCAGCAGCTTCGGAGGGGGGGGGACCTACGAGCAGTACTTC	CASSFGGGGTYEQYF
TRBJ2-5	.	many	TRBV20-1	TGCAGTGCTAGCTCCACTCTAGAGACCGAAGAGACCCAGTACTTC	CSASSTLETEETQYF
TRBJ1-3	.	few	TRBV30	TGTGCCTGTCTGGGGGCCCCAGGGTCGATTTTTGCTGGAAACACCATATATTTT	CACLGAPGSIFAGNTIYF
TRBJ1-1	TRBD1	many	TRBV6-1	TGTGCCAGCAGGGTGACAGGGGGTAACACTGAAGCTTTCTTT	CASRVTGGNTEAFF
TRBJ1-5	.	many	TRBV10-3	TGTGCCATCAGTGAGTCGTTTAGCAATCAGCCCCAGCATTTT	CAISESFSNQPQHF
TRBJ1-2	TRBD1	many	TRBV4-3	TGCGCCAGCAGCCACATTCGACAGGGGGCTGGTGGCTACACCTTC	CASSHIRQGAGGYTF
TRBJ1-5	TRBD1	many	TRBV18	TGTGCCAGCTCCCGACTAGGGGGCGATCAGCCCCAGCATTTT	CASSRLGGDQPQHF